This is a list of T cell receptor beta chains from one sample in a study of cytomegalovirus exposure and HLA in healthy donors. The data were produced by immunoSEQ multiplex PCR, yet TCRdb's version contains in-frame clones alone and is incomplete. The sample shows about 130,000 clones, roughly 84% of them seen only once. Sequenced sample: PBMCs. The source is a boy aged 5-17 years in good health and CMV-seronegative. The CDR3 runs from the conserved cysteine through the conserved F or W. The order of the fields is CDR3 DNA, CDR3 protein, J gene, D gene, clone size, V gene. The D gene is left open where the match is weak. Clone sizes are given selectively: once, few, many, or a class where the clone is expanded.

CDR3 DNA: TGTGCCAGCAGCGTCGAGACTAGCAGTTACAATGAGCAGTTCTTC
CDR3 protein: CASSVETSSYNEQFF
J gene: TRBJ2-1
D gene: TRBD2
clone size: NA
V gene: TRBV9

CDR3 DNA: TGTGCCAGCAGCTCCGAACCGCTAGCAACAGATACGCAGTATTTT
CDR3 protein: CASSSEPLATDTQYF
J gene: TRBJ2-3
D gene: NA
clone size: NA
V gene: TRBV4-2

CDR3 DNA: TGTGCCAGCAGCCCGGACGGGAATACGCAGTATTTT
CDR3 protein: CASSPDGNTQYF
J gene: TRBJ2-3
D gene: NA
clone size: NA
V gene: TRBV6-5

CDR3 DNA: TGTGCCAGCAGAGAGGGACAGGGCTGGACTGAAGCTTTCTTT
CDR3 protein: CASREGQGWTEAFF
J gene: TRBJ1-1
D gene: TRBD1
clone size: NA
V gene: TRBV27

CDR3 DNA: TGCGCCAGCAGCCGAGGACAGCTTAATGAAAAACTGTTTTTT
CDR3 protein: CASSRGQLNEKLFF
J gene: TRBJ1-4
D gene: NA
clone size: NA
V gene: TRBV4-1

CDR3 DNA: TGCGCCAGCAGCGGGGACAGCTCGAACACTGAAGCTTTCTTT
CDR3 protein: CASSGDSSNTEAFF
J gene: TRBJ1-1
D gene: TRBD1
clone size: NA
V gene: TRBV5-1

CDR3 DNA: TGTGCCAGCAGCACTGGGGCGCCGGACACTGAAGCTTTCTTT
CDR3 protein: CASSTGAPDTEAFF
J gene: TRBJ1-1
D gene: NA
clone size: NA
V gene: TRBV5-5

CDR3 DNA: TGCAGCGTGATTAACGACAGTAATCAGCCCCAGCATTTT
CDR3 protein: CSVINDSNQPQHF
J gene: TRBJ1-5
D gene: NA
clone size: NA
V gene: TRBV29-1

CDR3 DNA: TGTGCCAGCCAGGGGATAGAGCCCCAGCATTTT
CDR3 protein: CASQGIEPQHF
J gene: TRBJ1-5
D gene: NA
clone size: few
V gene: TRBV2

CDR3 DNA: TGTGCCAGCAGCCTAGGGAGGGGAGCTAACACAGATACGCAGTATTTT
CDR3 protein: CASSLGRGANTDTQYF
J gene: TRBJ2-3
D gene: TRBD2
clone size: NA
V gene: TRBV11-2

CDR3 DNA: TGTGCCAGCAGCTTAGTCCAGATCTACGAGCAGTACTTC
CDR3 protein: CASSLVQIYEQYF
J gene: TRBJ2-7
D gene: NA
clone size: NA
V gene: TRBV11-2

CDR3 DNA: TGTGCCAGCAGCTCCACCACTACAGGGAACTATGGCTACACCTTC
CDR3 protein: CASSSTTTGNYGYTF
J gene: TRBJ1-2
D gene: NA
clone size: NA
V gene: TRBV9

CDR3 DNA: TGTGCCAGTAGTCCCCGATGGCAGGCCTACGAGCAGTACTTC
CDR3 protein: CASSPRWQAYEQYF
J gene: TRBJ2-7
D gene: NA
clone size: NA
V gene: TRBV19

CDR3 DNA: TGCGCCAGCAGCCAAGTTTCAACTGTACAAGAGACCCAGTACTTC
CDR3 protein: CASSQVSTVQETQYF
J gene: TRBJ2-5
D gene: NA
clone size: NA
V gene: TRBV4-3

CDR3 DNA: TGTGCCAGCAGCCGGACTCTCAATGAGCAGTTCTTC
CDR3 protein: CASSRTLNEQFF
J gene: TRBJ2-1
D gene: NA
clone size: NA
V gene: TRBV27

CDR3 DNA: TGTGCCAGCAGCCAAGATCGCGGATTCTATGGCTACACCTTC
CDR3 protein: CASSQDRGFYGYTF
J gene: TRBJ1-2
D gene: NA
clone size: NA
V gene: TRBV14

CDR3 DNA: TGTGCCAGTACCCGCGATCGTGCTGGGGCCACTGAAGCTTTCTTT
CDR3 protein: CASTRDRAGATEAFF
J gene: TRBJ1-1
D gene: NA
clone size: NA
V gene: TRBV19

CDR3 DNA: TGCGCCAGCAGCTTGGAGGTGGGAGGGAACACTGAAGCTTTCTTT
CDR3 protein: CASSLEVGGNTEAFF
J gene: TRBJ1-1
D gene: NA
clone size: NA
V gene: TRBV5-1

CDR3 DNA: TGCGCCAGCAGCTTGTTGGGCACCACCCGTTCAAACATTCAGTACTTC
CDR3 protein: CASSLLGTTRSNIQYF
J gene: TRBJ2-4
D gene: NA
clone size: NA
V gene: TRBV5-1

CDR3 DNA: TGCGCCAGCAGTCAATCACGACAGCTAAAGACCCCAAGGGCCCATGAGCAGTTCTTC
CDR3 protein: CASSQSRQLKTPRAHEQFF
J gene: TRBJ2-1
D gene: NA
clone size: NA
V gene: TRBV23-1

CDR3 DNA: TGTGCCAGCAGCTTAACATCAGGGACAGGGGTAGGTGGTGGCAATCAGCCCCAGCATTTT
CDR3 protein: CASSLTSGTGVGGGNQPQHF
J gene: TRBJ1-5
D gene: TRBD1
clone size: NA
V gene: TRBV7-6

CDR3 DNA: TGTGCCAGCAGGGTCTCTGGCTTCTCTGGAAACACCATATATTTT
CDR3 protein: CASRVSGFSGNTIYF
J gene: TRBJ1-3
D gene: NA
clone size: NA
V gene: TRBV6-1

CDR3 DNA: TGCGCCAGCAGCCCGGAGGGACAGCAAGATGAAGCTTTCTTT
CDR3 protein: CASSPEGQQDEAFF
J gene: TRBJ1-1
D gene: TRBD1
clone size: NA
V gene: TRBV5-1

CDR3 DNA: TGTGCCAGCAGCTTGGGACGGAACCTCGGCGGTGGCTACCCCTTC
CDR3 protein: CASSLGRNLGGGYPF
J gene: TRBJ1-2
D gene: NA
clone size: NA
V gene: TRBV5-6

CDR3 DNA: TGTGCCACCAGCAGAGAACAGGGAGCATACACTGAAGCTTTCTTT
CDR3 protein: CATSREQGAYTEAFF
J gene: TRBJ1-1
D gene: NA
clone size: NA
V gene: TRBV15

CDR3 DNA: TGTGCCAGCAGTGCCAATCGGGCAGGGGGCACAGATACGCAGTATTTT
CDR3 protein: CASSANRAGGTDTQYF
J gene: TRBJ2-3
D gene: NA
clone size: once
V gene: TRBV2

CDR3 DNA: TGCGCCAGCTATCGGGACTCCTCCTACAATGAGCAGTTCTTC
CDR3 protein: CASYRDSSYNEQFF
J gene: TRBJ2-1
D gene: NA
clone size: NA
V gene: TRBV5-1

CDR3 DNA: TGTGCCAGCAGCCTACCGGACGGAGGGGACTCTGGGGCCAACGTCCTGACTTTC
CDR3 protein: CASSLPDGGDSGANVLTF
J gene: TRBJ2-6
D gene: NA
clone size: NA
V gene: TRBV5-6

CDR3 DNA: TGTGCCAGCAGCCAGGGACTCATAAATGAGCAGTTCTTC
CDR3 protein: CASSQGLINEQFF
J gene: TRBJ2-1
D gene: NA
clone size: once
V gene: TRBV4-2

CDR3 DNA: TGTGCCAGCAGCGTAGAGCGGGGCACGGACGGGGAGCAGTACTTC
CDR3 protein: CASSVERGTDGEQYF
J gene: TRBJ2-7
D gene: TRBD2
clone size: once
V gene: TRBV9

CDR3 DNA: TGTGCCAGCAGTCGACAGGGGGCAAACACCGGGGAGCTGTTTTTT
CDR3 protein: CASSRQGANTGELFF
J gene: TRBJ2-2
D gene: TRBD1
clone size: NA
V gene: TRBV7-9

CDR3 DNA: TGTGCCAGCAGCCAAGATGGGGAGGGGCCAGGGGCCAACGTCCTGACTTTC
CDR3 protein: CASSQDGEGPGANVLTF
J gene: TRBJ2-6
D gene: TRBD2
clone size: NA
V gene: TRBV4-2

CDR3 DNA: TGTGCCAGCAGTGAACTAGCGGGGGGGCAAGAGACCCAGTACTTC
CDR3 protein: CASSELAGGQETQYF
J gene: TRBJ2-5
D gene: TRBD2
clone size: few
V gene: TRBV6-1

CDR3 DNA: TGCGCCAGCGGGGCGGGACGCAGCTATGGCTACACCTTC
CDR3 protein: CASGAGRSYGYTF
J gene: TRBJ1-2
D gene: NA
clone size: NA
V gene: TRBV5-1

CDR3 DNA: TGTGCCAGCAGCCTTTTACAGGGAAGTCAGCCCCAGCATTTT
CDR3 protein: CASSLLQGSQPQHF
J gene: TRBJ1-5
D gene: NA
clone size: NA
V gene: TRBV7-6

CDR3 DNA: TGTGCCAGCAGCATCGGGACAGAGTCCAGCAATCAGCCCCAGCATTTT
CDR3 protein: CASSIGTESSNQPQHF
J gene: TRBJ1-5
D gene: TRBD1
clone size: NA
V gene: TRBV5-5

CDR3 DNA: TGTGCCAGCAGCTTGGGATCCCTAGCGGGGGGAGCCGGGGAGCTGTTTTTT
CDR3 protein: CASSLGSLAGGAGELFF
J gene: TRBJ2-2
D gene: TRBD2
clone size: NA
V gene: TRBV5-6

CDR3 DNA: TGTGCCAGCAGCCAAGCTCAGATGAACACTGAAGCTTTCTTT
CDR3 protein: CASSQAQMNTEAFF
J gene: TRBJ1-1
D gene: NA
clone size: few
V gene: TRBV4-2

CDR3 DNA: TGTGCCAGCAGTGACGAACCCCAGGGAAATGAGCAGTTCTTC
CDR3 protein: CASSDEPQGNEQFF
J gene: TRBJ2-1
D gene: NA
clone size: NA
V gene: TRBV2

CDR3 DNA: TGTGCCAGCAGCATCGCGACAGGGCCTGGAAACACCATATATTTT
CDR3 protein: CASSIATGPGNTIYF
J gene: TRBJ1-3
D gene: TRBD1
clone size: NA
V gene: TRBV7-8

CDR3 DNA: TGTGCCACCAGCAGAGCGGGGAACTACAATGAGCAGTTCTTC
CDR3 protein: CATSRAGNYNEQFF
J gene: TRBJ2-1
D gene: NA
clone size: NA
V gene: TRBV15

CDR3 DNA: TGTGCCAGCAGTGACTTTGGGCTAGCGGGGGGTCGGGATACGCAGTATTTT
CDR3 protein: CASSDFGLAGGRDTQYF
J gene: TRBJ2-3
D gene: TRBD2
clone size: NA
V gene: TRBV2